This TCR beta chain was captured by sequencing in a study of CD8+ T cells in alopecia areata. Findings and limits, study-wide: Scalp sequencing also captures normal skin's resident alphabeta T cells. Amid tofacitinib therapy, many expanded lesional clones stayed present in scalp and blood.

Concerning this clone: The antigen remains undetermined.

Investigators isolated RNA and reverse transcribed it into cDNA to act as the sequencing template. Produced via immunoSEQ multiplex PCR; TCRdb's table is partial and in-frame only. Here the sample spans under 6,500 clones, 50% to 70% being singletons. Treatment described: oral pan-JAK inhibitor, 5-10 mg twice daily. Researchers gathered lesional scalp punch biopsies and peripheral blood from patients with alopecia areata. The CDR3 has 19 amino acids. V lost 5 bases, J lost 5 bases, and 21 bases stayed unmatched. Looked up from germline, CDR1 is SGHVS and CDR2 is FQNEAQ. The source is a human donor with alopecia areata. The sequencing used skin, collected at approximately week 31, from a patient treated with tofacitinib. V usage is TRBV7-8 and J usage is TRBJ1-1, with TRBD1 matching 9 bases. As DNA, the CDR3 is TGTGCCAGCAGCCCGCATATTTCCGGGACAGGGAGTTTGCGGACTGAAGCTTTCTTT. It specifies CASSPHISGTGSLRTEAFF.